Shown below are 24 T cell receptor beta chains from a single sample sequenced in a study of cytomegalovirus exposure and HLA in healthy donors. This PCR relied on a set of 60 Vbeta primers and 13 Jbeta primers. Generated by immunoSEQ multiplex PCR, the TCRdb table keeps only in-frame clones and is missing some. Of around 230,000 clones listed, approximately 78% are singletons. The sequencing sample was made of PBMCs. These receptors were taken from a boy aged 5-17 years in good health and CMV-seronegative.

This clone was seen only a few times. The rearrangement joins TRBV10-3 to TRBJ1-2, with 9 positions matching TRBD1. Germline CDR1 reads ENHRY; CDR2 reads SYGVKD. The CDR3 is 13 residues long. V lost 6 bases to trimming and J lost 3 bases; unmatched junction nucleotides: 2. The CDR3, as DNA: TGTGCCATCAGGGGACAGGGTGACTATGGCTACACCTTC. This sequence encodes CAIRGQGDYGYTF.

The chain uses TRBV6-4 and TRBJ2-7, with 11 bases that match TRBD1. There are 17 residues in the CDR3. Germline lookup yields CDR1 MRHNA and CDR2 SNTAGT. The V gene end was trimmed by 6 bases and the J gene end by 3 bases; junction bases not matched to a gene: 13. The CDR3 spells CASRARGQGAMGYEQYF. The CDR3 DNA sequence: TGTGCCAGCAGGGCCCGAGGACAGGGGGCCATGGGCTACGAGCAGTACTTC.

The V call is TRBV5-1, the J call TRBJ2-3, with 7 nucleotides matching TRBD1. J was trimmed by 2 bases and V by 4 bases; bases with no gene match: 13. This CDR3 contains 17 residues. From germline, CDR1 is SGHRS and CDR2 YFSETQ. CDR3 loop: CASSAITPGQITDTQYF. For the CDR3, the DNA is TGCGCCAGCAGCGCCATTACCCCGGGACAGATCACAGATACGCAGTATTTT.

This clone was detected once. The rearrangement links TRBV29-1 to TRBJ2-1; 13 bases fit TRBD2. CDR3 length equals 13 residues. The trim removed 7 bases at V and 5 bases at J, leaving 2 bases unmatched. CDR1 and CDR2 (germline): SQVTM, ANQGSEA. The CDR3 DNA reads TGCAGCGCCGGGACTAGCGGGAACAATGAGCAGTTCTTC. Amino acids: CSAGTSGNNEQFF.

The J gene is TRBJ1-2, the V gene TRBV7-2; the D is unclear. The ends were cut back, 2 bases at V and 6 bases at J, with 10 bases in the middle. Germline V gene sequence: CDR1 SGHTA, CDR2 FQGNSA. CDR3 size: 13 residues. The CDR3 DNA follows: TGTGCCAGCAGCTTAACCAGTATGGATGGCTACACCTTC. It translates to CASSLTSMDGYTF.

The DNA of the CDR3 is TGTGCCAGCAGAAACCCCGGGGGTAATGAAAAACTGTTTTTT. Its protein is CASRNPGGNEKLFF. This chain links TRBV6-5 with TRBJ1-4, with D possibly TRBD1 on 5 matching bases. Trimming removed 6 bases from V and 4 bases from J, with 12 bases in between. The CDR3 is 14 amino acids. Germline CDR1 MNHEY, CDR2 SVGAGI.

This clone appeared a few times. Other DNA sequences in this specimen translate into the identical CDR3. The chain links TRBV30 to TRBJ2-7; 7 nucleotides match TRBD1. The ends lost 2 bases at V and 6 bases at J; junction bases unmatched: 7. The germline V gene has CDR1 GTSNPN and CDR2 SVGIG (reference sequence). The CDR3 has 13 amino acids. DNA of the CDR3: TGTGCCTGGAGTTACCGACAGGGAAGCGAGCAGTACTTC. It yields the protein CAWSYRQGSEQYF.

The rearrangement joins TRBV4-1 to TRBJ2-3, with D unclear. V lost 0 bases and J 3 bases, leaving 10 bases between the germline ends. Germline CDR1 reads MGHRA; CDR2 reads YSYEKL. CDR3 length equals 15 residues. The CDR3 DNA reads TGCGCCAGCAGCCAAGAGAGCGTGGATACAGATACGCAGTATTTT. Translating gives CASSQESVDTDTQYF.

The chain joins TRBV6-1 to TRBJ2-7; TRBD1 matches 10 bases. This CDR3 region has 13 residues. Germline V gives CDR1 MNHNS, CDR2 SASEGT. V dropped 6 bases and J dropped 3; count of bases not matched to a gene: 2. CDR3 DNA: TGTGCCAGCAGAAGGACAGGGGGCTACGAGCAGTACTTC. This gives the protein CASRRTGGYEQYF.

This rearrangement joins TRBV7-9 to TRBJ2-5, with D maybe TRBD2 (5 bases). V was trimmed by 5 bases and J by 4 bases, leaving 14 bases between them. Germline-derived CDR1 and CDR2 are SEHNR and FQNEAQ (reference sequence). The CDR3 sequence is 14 residues long. CDR3 DNA sequence: TGTGCCAGCAGCCTAACTAGAGGCCGAGAGACCCAGTACTTC. This sequence encodes CASSLTRGRETQYF.

This clone has more than one count but fewer than ten. V gene TRBV6-1 combines with J gene TRBJ1-6; D not resolved. CDR3 size: 13 residues. V lost 7 bases, J lost 8 bases, and 12 bases lay in between. Germline lookup yields CDR1 MNHNS and CDR2 SASEGT. This chain's CDR3 is CASTRWRDSPLHF. As DNA, the CDR3 is TGTGCCAGCACCAGGTGGCGAGATTCACCCCTCCACTTT.

The V and J genes are TRBV28 and TRBJ1-5; the match to TRBD1 covers 7 bases. The trim removed 1 base at V and 2 bases at J, leaving 8 bases unmatched. CDR3 length: 17 amino acids. Germline-derived CDR1 and CDR2 are MDHEN and SYDVKM. The CDR3 DNA sequence: TGTGCCAGCAGTTTATACTCGACAGGGTCAGGCAATCAGCCCCAGCATTTT. It is translated as CASSLYSTGSGNQPQHF.

V is TRBV7-9 and J is TRBJ2-4; 8 bases match TRBD2. The V gene's germline CDR1 is SEHNR and CDR2 FQNEAQ (reference sequence). With 3 bases clipped from V and 6 bases from J, the junction kept 13 bases outside the gene matches. The CDR3 is 17 residues long. The CDR3 bases are TGTGCCAGCAGCTTCACGGGGGGGACGGAGAATCCAAACATTCAGTACTTC. Translated, it gives CASSFTGGTENPNIQYF.

The rearrangement links TRBV30 to TRBJ2-3, with unresolved D. Trimming left V 6 bases short and J 1 base short, with 14 bases between. Per the germline V gene, CDR1 is GTSNPN and CDR2 is SVGIG (reference sequence). This CDR3 has 14 residues. As DNA, the CDR3 is TGTGCCTGCAAAACCCGGGTCCGCACAGATACGCAGTATTTT. This sequence encodes CACKTRVRTDTQYF. Based on the CDR3 plus reference TRBV30 and TRBJ2-3, the full variable domain is SQTIHQWPATLVQPVGSPLSLECTVEGTSNPNLYWYRQAAGRGLQLLFYSVGIGQISSEVPQNLSASRPQDRQFILSSKKLLLSDSGFYLCACKTRVRTDTQYFGPGTRLTVL.

The chain is built from TRBV2 and TRBJ1-5; D is undetermined. The CDR3 loop spans 13 amino acids. Germline CDR1 and CDR2: SNHLY and FYNNEI. V lost 7 bases to trimming and J lost 1 base, with 8 bases between them. The CDR3 reads CASKRESNQPQHF. CDR3 nucleotide sequence: TGTGCCAGCAAAAGGGAGAGCAATCAGCCCCAGCATTTT.

This clone was recorded a few times. This chain links TRBV7-9 with TRBJ1-1; D unresolved. Trimming shortened V by 0 bases and J by 2 bases, and 7 bases separated the two germline ends. The CDR3 is 14 residues long. Per the germline V gene, CDR1 is SEHNR and CDR2 is FQNEAQ (reference sequence). CDR3 loop: CASSLAHFNTEAFF. CDR3 DNA: TGTGCCAGCAGCTTAGCCCATTTTAACACTGAAGCTTTCTTT.

The chain links TRBV9 to TRBJ2-6; 8 bases are shared with TRBD1. Germline CDR1 SGDLS, CDR2 YYNGEE. CDR3 length: 22 amino acids. V lost 2 bases and J lost 0; bases outside the gene matches: 19. For the CDR3, the DNA is TGTGCCAGCAGCGTCCCGAAACAGGCTCGACAGGGGACTCCCTCTGGGGCCAACGTCCTGACTTTC. Its protein is CASSVPKQARQGTPSGANVLTF.

The rearrangement links TRBV6-5 to TRBJ1-5; D is unresolved. Looked up from germline, CDR1 is MNHEY and CDR2 is SVGAGI. The CDR3 consists of 13 residues. V was shortened by 2 bases and J by 4 bases, with 6 bases between the two germline ends. The CDR3 loop is CASSYRGNQPQHF. DNA of the CDR3: TGTGCCAGCAGTTACCGGGGAAATCAGCCCCAGCATTTT.

The genes are TRBV6-5 and TRBJ2-7; possibly TRBD1 for D (6 bases). Germline CDR1 MNHEY, CDR2 SVGAGI. V lost 6 bases and J 7 bases, leaving 16 bases between the germline ends. The CDR3 spans 13 residues. CDR3 nucleotide sequence: TGTGCCAGCAGCCCCGGGACACTTAAGGAGCAGTACTTC. Amino acid sequence: CASSPGTLKEQYF.

The rearrangement uses TRBV7-8 and TRBJ2-5; D might be TRBD1 (7 bases). Trimming removed 1 base from V and 5 bases from J, with 20 bases in between. The CDR3 is 17 residues long. Germline CDR1 SGHVS, CDR2 FQNEAQ. In nucleotides, the CDR3 is TGTGCCAGCAGCTTAGGCCCTTCTGGAGGGGGCAGGGAGACCCAGTACTTC. Its translation: CASSLGPSGGGRETQYF.

The J gene is TRBJ1-3, the V gene TRBV6-1; D may be TRBD1 (5 bases). Germline V gives CDR1 MNHNS, CDR2 SASEGT. This CDR3 comprises 16 residues. Trimming stripped 1 base from V and 3 bases from J, with 13 bases between. CDR3 bases: TGTGCCAGCAGTGAAGTCGGGGGACCGAGTGGAAACACCATATATTTT. Amino acids: CASSEVGGPSGNTIYF.

The chain links TRBV19 to TRBJ2-5; 7 positions agree with TRBD1. With V trimmed by 5 bases and J by 1 base, 4 bases remained unmatched. Germline loops: CDR1 LNHDA, CDR2 SQIVND (reference sequence). The length of the CDR3 is 14 residues. The CDR3 coding sequence is TGTGCCAGTAGTTACGGGACAGTCCAAGAGACCCAGTACTTC. The encoded protein is CASSYGTVQETQYF.

The chain carries TRBV5-1 and TRBJ2-2; no reliable D call. Per the germline V gene, CDR1 is SGHRS and CDR2 is YFSETQ. V lost 1 base, J lost 1 base, and 2 bases lay in between. The length of the CDR3 is 13 residues. CDR3 bases: TGCGCCAGCAGCTTGCGGAACACCGGGGAGCTGTTTTTT. Its translation: CASSLRNTGELFF.

The chain joins TRBV11-3 to TRBJ2-1; D might be TRBD2 (5 bases). The CDR3 spans 11 residues. Per germline, CDR1 SGHNT and CDR2 YENEEA. V shed 1 base and J shed 10 bases, with 5 bases lying between them. CDR3 region: CASSLAGEQFF. The CDR3 DNA reads TGTGCCAGCAGCTTAGCGGGAGAGCAGTTCTTC.